This TCR beta chain was profiled in a study of Ad26.COV2.S vaccination and SARS-CoV-2 variants. Study-level information: Donor allocation was to the COV1001 Ad26.COV2.S trial arm. Study observations and caveats: Non-spike TCR breadth was similar in vaccine and placebo recipients.

TCRdb's copy holds only in-frame clones and misses some; the assay was immunoSEQ multiplex PCR. The data contain roughly 500,000 clones, about 88% of them singletons. Regarding treatment: some 20 received Ad26.COV2.S at low or high dose, single or two shots; 5 received placebo; per-sample allocation not given. The samples date from day 63 after the first vaccine or placebo injection. Within Boston, the person who donated was an adult of 18-55 years. Ad26 vector vaccine expressed Wuhan-strain SARS-CoV-2 spike. To note about this clone: Its antigen is not known.

This clonotype originated in a person aged 18 to 59 who received the Ad26.COV2.S COVID-19 vaccine or a placebo. Sequencing used peripheral blood, obtained in a trial of Ad26.COV2.S vaccine versus placebo.

CDR3 in amino acids: CASSYSGARSNQPQHF. The CDR3, as DNA: TGTGCCAGCAGTTACTCGGGGGCTCGTAGCAATCAGCCCCAGCATTTT. This sequence joins TRBV6-2 or TRBV6-3 and TRBJ1-5, with D possibly TRBD1 on 6 matching bases. Germline CDR1 is MNHEY and CDR2 is SVGEGT. The CDR3 spans 16 residues. V was pared by 0 bases and J by 0 bases, with 9 bases between.